The entry that follows covers one TCR beta chain sequence. Its cognate antigen is unknown. Germline V gene sequence: CDR1 LNHDA, CDR2 SQIVND (reference sequence). The CDR3 length is 16 residues. Trimming took off 6 bases at V and 4 bases at J, with 18 bases between the two ends. The data stem from a study of shared clonotypes between healthy human individuals. General study results and limits: Sampling was confined to blood; repertoires within tissues likely differ.

Sequencing used immunoSEQ multiplex PCR; TCRdb keeps in-frame clones, though not all of them. The table has some 2,000,000 clones, approximately 96% seen once; the top ten hold about 0.13%. The chain carries TRBV19 and TRBJ2-2; no clear D gene. Material: naive CD4+ T cells sorted from blood. As for subset: CD45RA+ positively selected. This receptor was obtained from a man aged 18 to 29 in good health. The CDR3 region is CASRPQNYYFTGELFF. In DNA, the CDR3 is TGTGCCAGTAGACCCCAGAACTACTACTTCACCGGGGAGCTGTTTTTT.